A single sample gave rise to the 24 T cell receptor beta chains below, sequenced in a study of cytomegalovirus exposure and HLA in healthy donors. In the PCR, 60 Vbeta and 13 Jbeta primers were used. Clones were sequenced by immunoSEQ multiplex PCR, and TCRdb holds only the in-frame ones, with some missing. The sample yields around 150,000 clones, 70% to 85% seen once. The sequencing sample was made of PBMCs. These TCRs come from a man aged 50 or older in good health and CMV-seropositive.

The chain has TRBV6-4 and TRBJ1-1; 10 nucleotides align to TRBD1. The germline gives CDR1 MRHNA, CDR2 SNTAGT. V shed 6 bases, J shed 10 bases, and the junction held 8 bases outside the gene matches. The CDR3 spans 13 residues. The CDR3 loop is CASRGQGKGRAFF. For the CDR3, the DNA is TGTGCCAGCAGGGGACAGGGGAAGGGCCGAGCTTTCTTT.

The V call is TRBV27, the J call TRBJ2-1; D might be TRBD2 (5 bases). The CDR3 has 13 amino acids. The ends were cut back, 4 bases at V and 8 bases at J, with 12 bases in the middle. Germline CDR1 MNHEY, CDR2 SMNVEV (reference sequence). DNA for the CDR3: TGTGCCAGCAGTTATAGTAGCGACGATGAGCAGTTCTTC. Translating gives CASSYSSDDEQFF.

The rearrangement links TRBV11-3 to TRBJ2-1, with 11 bases fitting TRBD2. V lost 4 bases, J lost 4 bases, and 6 bases stayed unmatched. CDR1 is SGHNT, CDR2 YENEEA, per germline. The CDR3 has 16 amino acids. CDR3 bases: TGTGCCAGCAGCTCCTCTAGCGGGGGGCTGTACAATGAGCAGTTCTTC. Translated: CASSSSSGGLYNEQFF.

The rearrangement joins TRBV5-6 to TRBJ1-1; no definite D call. The germline V and J ends were trimmed by 3 bases and 1 base, with 13 bases remaining between them. The CDR3 is 15 residues long. Germline lookup yields CDR1 SGHDT and CDR2 YYEEEE. In nucleotides, the CDR3 is TGTGCCAGCAGCTCTCTGGCACGTACGAACACTGAAGCTTTCTTT. Its protein product is CASSSLARTNTEAFF.

The chain joins TRBV21-1 to TRBJ2-5; the D call TRBD1 from the table was never checked on the DNA. TRBV21-1 is a documented pseudogene. The CDR3 is 15 amino acids. CDR3 loop: CASLGSQGNQETQYF. The CDR3, as DNA: TGTGCCAGCCTAGGTTCACAGGGAAACCAAGAGACCCAGTACTTC.

The chain employs TRBV7-2 and TRBJ1-6; D call uncertain. V was trimmed by 5 bases and J by 10 bases, leaving 12 bases between them. Germline CDR1 and CDR2: SGHTA and FQGNSA. The CDR3 spans 13 residues. Written as DNA, the CDR3 is TGTGCCAGCAGCCATAGTCCGGGGTCACCCCTCCACTTT. Its protein product is CASSHSPGSPLHF.

The chain links TRBV9 to TRBJ1-6; D possibly corresponds to TRBD1 (6 bases). The CDR3 runs 14 residues. V gave up 2 bases and J gave up 10 bases, with 13 bases separating them. Germline V gives CDR1 SGDLS, CDR2 YYNGEE. The CDR3 loop reads CASSVRGYWSPLHF. CDR3 nucleotides: TGTGCCAGCAGCGTTAGGGGGTATTGGTCACCCCTCCACTTT.

The rearrangement links TRBV15 to TRBJ2-7, with 8 bases fitting TRBD1. CDR3 size: 15 residues. With 2 bases clipped from V and 2 bases from J, the junction kept 5 bases outside the gene matches. The germline V gene encodes CDR1 LNHNV and CDR2 YYDKDF (reference sequence). Here the CDR3 reads CATSRSDRVAYEQYF. CDR3 DNA: TGTGCCACCAGCAGATCGGACAGGGTTGCCTACGAGCAGTACTTC.

The chain couples TRBV7-8 to TRBJ2-3; 7 positions match TRBD1. This CDR3 spans 15 amino acids. Germline V gene data show CDR1 as SGHVS and CDR2 as FQNEAQ. Unmatched junction bases numbered 6, after V lost 5 bases and J lost 1 base. CDR3 sequence: CASSLDRTGTDTQYF. CDR3 bases: TGTGCCAGCAGCCTGGACAGGACTGGCACAGATACGCAGTATTTT. The full variable domain, rest sourced from reference TRBV7-8 and TRBJ2-3, is GAGVSQSPRYKVAKRGQDVALRCDPISGHVSLFWYQQALGQGPEFLTYFQNEAQLDKSGLPSDRFFAERPEGSVSTLKIQRTQQEDSAVYLCASSLDRTGTDTQYFGPGTRLTVL.

In DNA, the CDR3 is TGCGCCAGCAGCCCCCGGGACACAGATACGCAGTATTTT. Translation gives CASSPRDTDTQYF. The chain carries TRBV10-1 and TRBJ2-3; possibly TRBD2 for D (5 bases). V gave up 6 bases and J gave up 2 bases, with 9 bases separating them. The germline gives CDR1 WNHNN, CDR2 SYGVQD (reference sequence). The CDR3 loop spans 13 amino acids.

This clone was seen once. Other DNA sequences of this sample code for an identical CDR3. The chain combines TRBV18 with TRBJ2-5; D is unresolved. Per germline, CDR1 KGHSH and CDR2 LQKENI. The CDR3 totals 13 residues. V gave up 2 bases and J gave up 1 base, with 5 bases separating them. Here the CDR3 reads CASSPGLQETQYF. In DNA form, the CDR3 reads TGTGCCAGCTCACCAGGCCTCCAAGAGACCCAGTACTTC.

The genes are TRBV27 and TRBJ2-2, with 9 nucleotides matching TRBD1. Germline CDR1 is MNHEY and CDR2 is SMNVEV (reference sequence). This CDR3 is built from 17 residues. J lost 3 bases, V lost 5 bases, and 10 bases had no gene match. For the CDR3, the DNA is TGTGCCAGCAGTATCCTGTTGGACAGGGGTTACACCGGGGAGCTGTTTTTT. It specifies CASSILLDRGYTGELFF.

CDR3 loop: CASSRLPQRGNEQFF. For the CDR3, the DNA is TGTGCCAGCTCCCGACTCCCGCAGAGAGGGAATGAGCAGTTCTTC. The V gene is TRBV27, the J gene TRBJ2-1, with D tentatively TRBD2 (5 bases). Germline values: CDR1 MNHEY, CDR2 SMNVEV (reference sequence). The CDR3 loop spans 15 amino acids. Trimming removed 8 bases from V and 7 bases from J, with 21 bases in between.

The chain carries TRBV5-1 and TRBJ1-1, with 10 bases matching TRBD1. The V segment lost 3 bases and the J segment 0 bases; nucleotides outside the gene matches: 5. There are 16 residues in the CDR3. Germline values: CDR1 SGHRS, CDR2 YFSETQ. CDR3 protein: CASSSAGQGVNTEAFF. The DNA for the CDR3 is TGCGCCAGCAGCTCGGCCGGACAGGGGGTGAACACTGAAGCTTTCTTT.

The chain employs TRBV19 and TRBJ1-6; 8 bases match TRBD1. CDR3 length: 15 residues. V lost 4 bases to trimming and J lost 9 bases; unmatched junction nucleotides: 8. Per germline, CDR1 LNHDA and CDR2 SQIVND (reference sequence). The CDR3 DNA reads as TGTGCCAGTAGTACAGGGGGCCTTATAAGTTCACCCCTCCACTTT. Its protein is CASSTGGLISSPLHF.

The CDR3 is CASRDRRGYETQYF. The CDR3 DNA reads as TGCGCCAGCAGAGACCGAAGGGGGTATGAGACCCAGTACTTC. V gene TRBV10-2 combines with J gene TRBJ2-5, with a possible D match to TRBD1 (6 bases). There are 14 residues in the CDR3. V dropped 6 bases and J dropped 5 bases, with 16 bases sitting between them. CDR1 and CDR2 (germline): WSHSY, SAAADI.

This clone has more than one count but fewer than ten. The chain combines TRBV5-1 with TRBJ2-3, with D unresolved. CDR1 is SGHRS and CDR2 is YFSETQ in the germline V gene. This CDR3 is built from 12 residues. Trimming cost V 0 bases and J 3 bases, with 2 bases left between them. CDR3 sequence (DNA): TGCGCCAGCAGCTTGGCGACAGATACGCAGTATTTT. Protein sequence: CASSLATDTQYF.

This clone occurred a few times. J is TRBJ2-1 and V is TRBV28, with 7 bases lining up with TRBD1. The V and J ends lost 8 bases and 4 bases, in that order; junction bases with no gene match: 14. CDR1 MDHEN and CDR2 SYDVKM come from the germline V gene. CDR3 length: 16 amino acids. As DNA, the CDR3 is TGTGCCAGCCCACCTACGGGACAGACCATTTACAATGAGCAGTTCTTC. It encodes CASPPTGQTIYNEQFF.

This clone was counted only a few times. This sequence joins TRBV7-9 and TRBJ1-2; D is perhaps TRBD1 (6 bases). Trimming stripped 7 bases from V and 9 bases from J, with 18 bases between. Germline loops: CDR1 SEHNR, CDR2 FQNEAQ (reference sequence). CDR3 length: 13 residues. CDR3 loop: CASIPASDRRYTF. CDR3 bases: TGTGCCAGCATCCCAGCCTCGGACAGACGCTACACCTTC.

The chain joins TRBV11-3 to TRBJ2-1; D perhaps matches TRBD1 (5 bases). The CDR3 length is 14 residues. Germline V gene sequence: CDR1 SGHNT, CDR2 YENEEA. Between the trimmed V and J ends, which lost 1 base and 6 bases, there was a span of 10 bases. The CDR3 bases are TGTGCCAGCAGCTTAGGCAGGGTAGGCAATGAGCAGTTCTTC. Translating it yields CASSLGRVGNEQFF. Looking up the rest from reference TRBV11-3 and TRBJ2-1 gives the full variable domain: EAGVVQSPRYKIIEKKQPVAFWCNPISGHNTLYWYLQNLGQGPELLIRYENEEAVDDSQLPKDRFSAERLKGVDSTLKIQPAELGDSAVYLCASSLGRVGNEQFFGPGTRLTVL.

This clone was seen a handful of times. The chain uses TRBV7-9 and TRBJ1-2; 7 bases line up with TRBD1. The CDR3 sequence is 18 residues long. CDR1 is SEHNR and CDR2 is FQNEAQ in the germline V gene (reference sequence). The ends lost 5 bases at V and 0 bases at J; junction bases unmatched: 15. CDR3 DNA sequence: TGTGCCAGCAGCCCCAAACAGGGGTTAGTCCCTGCTAACTATGGCTACACCTTC. This gives the protein CASSPKQGLVPANYGYTF.

The gene calls are TRBV4-3 and TRBJ2-7; TRBD2 is a possible D gene (6 bases). Trimming removed 1 base from V and 4 bases from J, with 11 bases in between. Germline CDR1 LGHNA, CDR2 YSLEER. The CDR3 totals 14 residues. The CDR3 sequence is CASSQAQGLYEQYF. The CDR3 coding sequence is TGCGCCAGCAGCCAAGCTCAGGGACTTTACGAGCAGTACTTC.

This sequence joins TRBV30 and TRBJ1-6; D is uncertain. Per the germline V gene, CDR1 is GTSNPN and CDR2 is SVGIG (reference sequence). The CDR3 spans 14 residues. The V and J ends lost 0 bases and 7 bases respectively, with 10 bases between them. The chain's CDR3 is CAWSVRWANSPLHF. The CDR3 DNA is TGTGCCTGGAGTGTACGGTGGGCGAATTCACCCCTCCACTTT.

The rearrangement joins TRBV15 to TRBJ1-3, with a possible D match to TRBD1 (6 bases). The CDR3 consists of 15 residues. Germline loops: CDR1 LNHNV, CDR2 YYDKDF (reference sequence). V was pared by 0 bases and J by 7 bases, with 13 bases between. CDR3 residues: CATSRDPGAGNTIYF. The CDR3 nucleotides are TGTGCCACCAGCAGAGATCCAGGGGCAGGGAACACCATATATTTT.